This T cell receptor (beta chain) was sequenced for a study of a mutant IDH1 vaccine in newly diagnosed glioma. Across the whole study: Investigators started vaccination 4-6 weeks after radiotherapy alone, or with temozolomide cycles. Those enrolled had earlier been treated with radiotherapy, temozolomide, or both, mostly both.

Time point given: week 47, end of study. One vaccine dose held 300 ug of mutant IDH1 20-mer peptide and came with topical imiquimod. Donors' newly diagnosed IDH1-mutant WHO grade 3 or 4 astrocytomas lacked nuclear ATRX. TCRdb's table, derived via immunoSEQ multiplex PCR, lists solely in-frame clones and lacks some. Of 90,000 to 100,000 clones in the sample, approximately 89% were seen once. Remarks on this clone: Its antigen is not identified.

Study results and caveats: The occurrence of vaccine-induced immune responses was seen in 90% to 95% of patients.

V was pared by 0 bases and J by 9 bases, with 19 bases between. CDR1 and CDR2 (germline): SGHRS, YFSETQ. The CDR3 covers 16 residues. This TCR derives from a woman aged 50 to 60 with glioma. The sequenced sample was PBMCs, obtained from a glioma patient whose treatment included an IDH1 peptide vaccine. The genes are TRBV5-1 and TRBJ2-1; the D gene is possibly TRBD2 (6 bases). The CDR3 spells CASSLGRPSAGGEQFF. DNA for the CDR3: TGCGCCAGCAGCTTGGGGCGCCCTAGCGCGGGTGGTGAGCAGTTCTTC.